These 15 T cell receptor beta chains were all obtained from the same sample, sequenced in a study of technical replicates of blood from a few donors. TCRdb's copy holds only in-frame clones and misses some; the assay was immunoSEQ multiplex PCR. The table lists more than 65,000 clones, approximately 97% of them singletons. Sample: T cells isolated from PBMCs. The receptor source for this set is a human donor in good health.

This sequence joins TRBV7-9 and TRBJ2-7, with a weak D call TRBD2 (6 bases). The germline V gene has CDR1 SEHNR and CDR2 FQNEAQ (reference sequence). The ends were cut back, 5 bases at V and 2 bases at J, with 10 bases in the middle. CDR3 length: 13 amino acids. CDR3 bases: TGTGCCAGCAGCCGCGGGGAACCCTACGAGCAGTACTTC. Encoded protein: CASSRGEPYEQYF.

The rearrangement joins TRBV30 to TRBJ2-3; TRBD1 agrees at 8 bases. CDR1 and CDR2 from the germline V gene are GTSNPN and SVGIG (reference sequence). The V segment lost 4 bases and the J segment 8 bases; nucleotides outside the gene matches: 8. The CDR3 loop spans 13 amino acids. The DNA for the CDR3 is TGTGCCTGGACGGTACAGGGGGTTTCTACGCAGTATTTT. Protein: CAWTVQGVSTQYF.

The V call is TRBV6-1, the J call TRBJ2-5; tentative D call: TRBD2 (5 bases). CDR3 size: 13 residues. The V gene's germline CDR1 is MNHNS and CDR2 SASEGT. Trimming took off 10 bases at V and 5 bases at J, with 17 bases between the two ends. This CDR3 is CATLAPPGETQYF. The CDR3 DNA is TGTGCCACCTTGGCCCCCCCGGGGGAGACCCAGTACTTC.

Here the CDR3 DNA reads TGCAGCGTTGAAGATGGACTGTTATCCTACGAGCAGTACTTC. This gives the protein CSVEDGLLSYEQYF. The V gene is TRBV29-1, the J gene TRBJ2-7; D perhaps matches TRBD2 (5 bases). V lost 0 bases and J lost 1, with 10 bases in between. This CDR3 comprises 14 residues. CDR1 and CDR2 (germline): SQVTM, ANQGSEA.

In this sample, this clone turned up a few times. The chain couples TRBV7-8 to TRBJ1-1; 7 bases match TRBD1. Trimming took 2 bases from V and 7 from J; bases not matched to a gene: 4. The CDR3 contains 13 residues. Per the germline V gene, CDR1 is SGHVS and CDR2 is FQNEAQ. CDR3 in DNA: TGTGCCAGCAGCTTAAGGACAGGCCTTGAAGCTTTCTTT. Amino acids: CASSLRTGLEAFF.

This clone showed up just once. This sequence joins TRBV4-1 and TRBJ2-7; the match to TRBD2 covers 7 bases. The CDR3 totals 16 residues. V dropped 5 bases and J dropped 0; count of bases not matched to a gene: 10. Germline CDR1 MGHRA, CDR2 YSYEKL. Here the CDR3 reads CASSAPGTIRSYEQYF. CDR3 in DNA: TGCGCCAGCAGCGCCCCCGGGACTATCCGCTCCTACGAGCAGTACTTC.

This chain links TRBV6-1 with TRBJ2-1, with D unresolved. V lost 7 bases and J lost 3, with 7 bases in between. The germline CDR1 and CDR2 sequences are MNHNS and SASEGT. The CDR3 is 12 amino acids. The CDR3 sequence: CASTPDYNEQFF. As DNA, the CDR3 is TGTGCCAGCACGCCAGACTACAATGAGCAGTTCTTC.

The gene calls are TRBV29-1 and TRBJ2-6; no reliable D call. From germline, CDR1 is SQVTM and CDR2 ANQGSEA. V shed 2 bases and J shed 7 bases, with 9 bases lying between them. This CDR3 contains 13 residues. The DNA for the CDR3 is TGCAGCGTTGAACTAGGCGGAGCCAACGTCCTGACTTTC. This translates into CSVELGGANVLTF.

The V gene is TRBV10-1, the J gene TRBJ2-3; tentative D call: TRBD2 (6 bases). V lost 6 bases and J lost 1, with 11 bases in between. Germline V gene sequence: CDR1 WNHNN, CDR2 SYGVQD (reference sequence). CDR3 size: 14 residues. The CDR3 DNA reads TGCGCCAGCAGATCTAGCGCCGGCACAGATACGCAGTATTTT. It encodes CASRSSAGTDTQYF.

This CDR3 is CASSFITLGQETQYF. The CDR3 DNA follows: TGTGCCAGCAGCTTTATCACACTAGGCCAAGAGACCCAGTACTTC. The chain employs TRBV7-6 and TRBJ2-5, with D perhaps TRBD2 (5 bases). CDR1 is SGHVS and CDR2 is FNYEAQ in the germline V gene. CDR3 length: 15 amino acids. V lost 3 bases to trimming and J lost 1 base, with 12 bases between them.

The chain links TRBV5-1 to TRBJ2-7; TRBD2 agrees at 10 bases. The CDR3 has 14 amino acids. Germline CDR1 reads SGHRS; CDR2 reads YFSETQ. V lost 4 bases to trimming and J lost 4 bases; unmatched junction nucleotides: 5. The CDR3 DNA is TGCGCCAGCAGCCCAGAAGCGGGGGGGTACGAGCAGTACTTC. Protein sequence: CASSPEAGGYEQYF.

The DNA of the CDR3 is TGCGCCAGCAGCCGGGGACAGAAGGCAACTAATGAAAAACTGTTTTTT. It translates to CASSRGQKATNEKLFF. The chain carries TRBV4-1 and TRBJ1-4; 7 bases are a match to TRBD1. The junction had 5 bases not matched to a gene; V was cut back by 4 bases and J by 0 bases. This CDR3 comprises 16 residues. CDR1 is MGHRA, CDR2 YSYEKL, per germline.

V usage is TRBV2 and J usage is TRBJ2-5; TRBD2 matches 7 bases. Trimming took 2 bases from V and 3 from J; bases not matched to a gene: 9. Germline V gene lookup returns CDR1 SNHLY and CDR2 FYNNEI. This CDR3 has 16 residues. The CDR3 nucleotides are TGTGCCAGCAGTGAACAGGTGGGAGGGATTAAAGAGACCCAGTACTTC. Translated, it gives CASSEQVGGIKETQYF. The entire variable domain, with the rest obtained from reference TRBV2 and TRBJ2-5, is as follows: EPEVTQTPSHQVTQMGQEVILRCVPISNHLYFYWYRQILGQKVEFLVSFYNNEISEKSEIFDDQFSVERPDGSNFTLKIRSTKLEDSAMYFCASSEQVGGIKETQYFGPGTRLLVL.

This chain's CDR3 is CASSPGRTEPNTEAFF. CDR3 sequence (DNA): TGCGCCAGCAGCCCGGGACGGACAGAACCGAACACTGAAGCTTTCTTT. The gene calls are TRBV5-1 and TRBJ1-1; maybe TRBD1 (6 bases). V gave up 4 bases and J gave up 1 base, with 17 bases separating them. Per germline, CDR1 SGHRS and CDR2 YFSETQ. CDR3 size: 16 residues. Together with reference TRBV5-1 and TRBJ1-1, the CDR3 gives the full variable domain: KAGVTQTPRYLIKTRGQQVTLSCSPISGHRSVSWYQQTPGQGLQFLFEYFSETQRNKGNFPGRFSGRQFSNSRSEMNVSTLELGDSALYLCASSPGRTEPNTEAFFGQGTRLTVV.

V usage is TRBV5-1 and J usage is TRBJ2-1; perhaps TRBD1 as D (5 bases). The CDR3 is 15 residues long. V lost 4 bases and J 3 bases, leaving 14 bases between the germline ends. Germline-derived CDR1 and CDR2 are SGHRS and YFSETQ. CDR3 nucleotide sequence: TGCGCCAGCAGCCGATCTGACAGCTACTACAATGAGCAGTTCTTC. Protein sequence: CASSRSDSYYNEQFF.